What follows are 11 T cell receptor beta chains derived from one specimen sequenced in a study of radiotherapy plus CTLA-4 blockade in lung cancer. The assay was immunoSEQ multiplex PCR, and TCRdb's table has in-frame clones only and misses some. The sample carries 130,000 or so clones, 90% recorded once. The sample was peripheral blood, taken from a patient treated with radiotherapy plus ipilimumab. The origin of the receptors is a human donor with non-small cell lung cancer that progressed on radiotherapy plus ipilimumab.

This clone was seen once. The chain couples TRBV21-1 to TRBJ1-2. TRBV21-1 is marked as a pseudogene. The CDR3 has 13 residues. Here the CDR3 reads CASTIGANYGYTF. In nucleotides, the CDR3 is TGTGCCAGCACCATCGGGGCCAACTATGGCTACACCTTC.

A word on this clone: An end of the junction does not agree with germline; a read error may underlie this. V gene TRBV5-1 combines with J gene TRBJ2-5; D gene ambiguous. Germline V gene data show CDR1 as SGHRS and CDR2 as YFSETQ. The CDR3 consists of 12 residues. In nucleotides, the CDR3 is TGCGCCAGCAGCTTGAACCAGGAGACCCAGTACTTC. Protein sequence: CASSLNQETQYF.

The chain has TRBV19 and TRBJ2-5, with TRBD1 matching over 9 bases. CDR3 length: 16 amino acids. The germline V gene encodes CDR1 LNHDA and CDR2 SQIVND (reference sequence). V dropped 5 bases and J dropped 4; count of bases not matched to a gene: 11. Here the CDR3 DNA reads TGTGCCAGTAGTCACCCGGGACAGGGAGGGCGAGAGACCCAGTACTTC. This translates into CASSHPGQGGRETQYF.

This clone has just one count. The V call is TRBV7-9, the J call TRBJ1-3; no clear D. Germline V gene data show CDR1 as SEHNR and CDR2 as FQNEAQ (reference sequence). The CDR3 contains 18 residues. V was trimmed by 2 bases and J by 4 bases, leaving 21 bases between them. The chain's CDR3 is CASSLTPAHFFSGNTIYF. The CDR3 DNA reads as TGTGCCAGCAGCTTAACTCCCGCACACTTTTTTTCCGGAAACACCATATATTTT.

J is TRBJ2-7 and V is TRBV5-1, with 10 bases lining up with TRBD2. CDR3 size: 18 residues. CDR1 and CDR2 (germline): SGHRS, YFSETQ. V lost 4 bases, J lost 0 bases, and 13 bases stayed unmatched. The CDR3 is CASSVSGRESKNSYEQYF. In DNA, the CDR3 is TGCGCCAGCAGCGTGAGCGGGAGGGAATCAAAAAACTCCTACGAGCAGTACTTC.

This chain links TRBV15 with TRBJ2-3; 7 positions agree with TRBD2. The V segment lost 4 bases and the J segment 1 base; nucleotides outside the gene matches: 14. CDR1 and CDR2 from the germline V gene are LNHNV and YYDKDF (reference sequence). The CDR3 spans 18 residues. CDR3 bases: TGTGCCACCAGCAAAGGCCAGCGCGCGGGAGATGGCACAGATACGCAGTATTTT. This sequence encodes CATSKGQRAGDGTDTQYF.

This clone was observed a handful of times. The chain carries TRBV7-3 and TRBJ2-1; 9 bases match TRBD2. The V segment lost 5 bases and the J segment 6 bases; nucleotides outside the gene matches: 5. CDR1 and CDR2 (germline): SGHTA, FQGTGA. The CDR3 is made up of 14 amino acids. CDR3 nucleotides: TGTGCCAGCAGCAATAGCGGGAGTGGCAATGAGCAGTTCTTC. Its protein is CASSNSGSGNEQFF.

V gene TRBV5-1 combines with J gene TRBJ2-3; 7 nucleotides line up with TRBD1. In germline, CDR1 is SGHRS, CDR2 YFSETQ. V shed 0 bases and J 12 bases; nucleotides not matched to a gene: 7. The CDR3 runs 13 residues. Here the CDR3 reads CASSLVGGASQYF. CDR3 bases: TGCGCCAGCAGCTTGGTAGGGGGCGCGAGTCAGTATTTT. Complete variable domain (other parts from reference TRBV5-1 and TRBJ2-3): KAGVTQTPRYLIKTRGQQVTLSCSPISGHRSVSWYQQTPGQGLQFLFEYFSETQRNKGNFPGRFSGRQFSNSRSEMNVSTLELGDSALYLCASSLVGGASQYFGPGTRLTVL.

This sequence joins TRBV27 and TRBJ1-2; D is possibly TRBD1 (5 bases). Per germline, CDR1 MNHEY and CDR2 SMNVEV (reference sequence). The CDR3 consists of 13 residues. The V end lost 6 bases, the J end lost 5 bases, and 13 bases lay between the germline ends. CDR3 residues: CASSPQGSYGYTF. In DNA, the CDR3 is TGTGCCAGCAGCCCTCAGGGTTCTTATGGCTACACCTTC.

The genes are TRBV11-3 and TRBJ1-1; D call uncertain. The germline V and J ends were trimmed by 1 base and 0 bases, with 9 bases remaining between them. The CDR3 is 15 residues long. CDR1 is SGHNT, CDR2 YENEEA, per germline. The CDR3 loop is CASSLGGNMNTEAFF. The CDR3 DNA reads as TGTGCCAGCAGCTTAGGCGGCAACATGAACACTGAAGCTTTCTTT.

This clone is a singleton in its sample. J is TRBJ1-2 and V is TRBV11-3; a possible D gene is TRBD1 (5 bases). The CDR3 sequence is 15 residues long. V was clipped by 5 bases and J by 4 bases, with 17 bases between them. Germline CDR1 reads SGHNT; CDR2 reads YENEEA. DNA for the CDR3: TGTGCCAGCAGCGAAACCTCAGGTGGGACCTATGGCTACACCTTC. It codes for CASSETSGGTYGYTF. The full variable domain, with the rest looked up from reference TRBV11-3 and TRBJ1-2, is EAGVVQSPRYKIIEKKQPVAFWCNPISGHNTLYWYLQNLGQGPELLIRYENEEAVDDSQLPKDRFSAERLKGVDSTLKIQPAELGDSAVYLCASSETSGGTYGYTFGSGTRLTVV.